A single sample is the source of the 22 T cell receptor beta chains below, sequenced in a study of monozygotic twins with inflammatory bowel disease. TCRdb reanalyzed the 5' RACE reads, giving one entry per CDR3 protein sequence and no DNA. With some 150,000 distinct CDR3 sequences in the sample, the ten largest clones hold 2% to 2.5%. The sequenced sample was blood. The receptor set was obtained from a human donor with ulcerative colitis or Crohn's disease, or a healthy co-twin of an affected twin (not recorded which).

The CDR3 sequence is CASHTQGYGYTF. The chain recombines TRBV28 with TRBJ1-2; the TCRdb D gene call, TRBD1, has no DNA to confirm it. The CDR3 is made up of 12 amino acids. Looked up from germline, CDR1 is MDHEN and CDR2 is SYDVKM.

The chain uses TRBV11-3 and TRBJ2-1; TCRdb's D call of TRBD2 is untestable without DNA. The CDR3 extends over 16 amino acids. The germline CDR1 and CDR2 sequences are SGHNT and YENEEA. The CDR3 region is CASSPRLAGSYNEQFF.

CDR3 sequence: CASTNGFGNTIYF. The chain employs TRBV5-6 and TRBJ1-3. Germline values: CDR1 SGHDT, CDR2 YYEEEE. This CDR3 region has 13 residues.

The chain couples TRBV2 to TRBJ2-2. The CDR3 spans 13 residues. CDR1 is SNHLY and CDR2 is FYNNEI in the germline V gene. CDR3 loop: CASSVEGRGELFF. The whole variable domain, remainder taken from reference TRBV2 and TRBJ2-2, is EPEVTQTPSHQVTQMGQEVILRCVPISNHLYFYWYRQILGQKVEFLVSFYNNEISEKSEIFDDQFSVERPDGSNFTLKIRSTKLEDSAMYFCASSVEGRGELFFGEGSRLTVL.

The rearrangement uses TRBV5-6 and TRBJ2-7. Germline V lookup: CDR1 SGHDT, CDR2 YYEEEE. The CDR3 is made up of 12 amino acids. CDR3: CASSLAVYEQYF.

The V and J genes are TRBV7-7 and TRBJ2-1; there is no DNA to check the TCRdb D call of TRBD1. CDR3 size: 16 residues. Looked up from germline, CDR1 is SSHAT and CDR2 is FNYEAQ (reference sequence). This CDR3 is CASSLGVRASYNEQFF.

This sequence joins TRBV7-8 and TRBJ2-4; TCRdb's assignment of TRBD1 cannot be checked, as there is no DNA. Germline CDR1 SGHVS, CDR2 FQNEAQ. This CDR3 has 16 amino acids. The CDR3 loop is CASTGGGDLAKNFQYF.

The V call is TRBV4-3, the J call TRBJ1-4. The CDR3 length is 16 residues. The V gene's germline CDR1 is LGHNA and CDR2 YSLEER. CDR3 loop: CASSQDLASLSEKLFF.

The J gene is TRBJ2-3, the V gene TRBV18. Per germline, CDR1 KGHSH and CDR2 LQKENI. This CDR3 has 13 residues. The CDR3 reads CASSPSQADTQYF.

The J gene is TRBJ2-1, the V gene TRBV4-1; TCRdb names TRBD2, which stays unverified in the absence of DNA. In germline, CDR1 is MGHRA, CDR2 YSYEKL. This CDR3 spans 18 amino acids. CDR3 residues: CASSLGTSGIFPYNEQFF.

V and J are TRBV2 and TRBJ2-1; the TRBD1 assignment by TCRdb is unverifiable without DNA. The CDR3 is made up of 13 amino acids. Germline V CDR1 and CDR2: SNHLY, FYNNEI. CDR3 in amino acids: CASSTPARGEQFF.

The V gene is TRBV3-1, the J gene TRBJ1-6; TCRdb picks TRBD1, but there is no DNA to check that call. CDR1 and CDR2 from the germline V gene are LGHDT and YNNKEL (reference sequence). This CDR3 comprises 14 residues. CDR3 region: CASSQEYRGSPLHF.

The CDR3 sequence is CASSQGWNEQFF. This chain links TRBV7-2 with TRBJ2-1. The CDR3 has 12 residues. Germline-derived CDR1 and CDR2 are SGHTA and FQGNSA.

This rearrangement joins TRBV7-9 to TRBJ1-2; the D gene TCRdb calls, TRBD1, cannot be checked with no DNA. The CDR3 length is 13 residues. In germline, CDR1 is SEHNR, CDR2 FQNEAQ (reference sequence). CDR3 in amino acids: CASSLDGGGGYTF.

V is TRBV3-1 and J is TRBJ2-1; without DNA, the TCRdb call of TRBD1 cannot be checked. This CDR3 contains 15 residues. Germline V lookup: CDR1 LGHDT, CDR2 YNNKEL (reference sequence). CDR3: CASSQEGHNYNEQFF.

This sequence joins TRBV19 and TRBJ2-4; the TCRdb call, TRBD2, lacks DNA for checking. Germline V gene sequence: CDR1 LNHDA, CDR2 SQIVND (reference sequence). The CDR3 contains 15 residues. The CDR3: CATNWAQGSENIQYF. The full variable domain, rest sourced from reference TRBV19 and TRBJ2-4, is DGGITQSPKYLFRKEGQNVTLSCEQNLNHDAMYWYRQDPGQGLRLIYYSQIVNDFQKGDIAEGYSVSREKKESFPLTVTSAQKNPTAFYLCATNWAQGSENIQYFGAGTRLSVL.

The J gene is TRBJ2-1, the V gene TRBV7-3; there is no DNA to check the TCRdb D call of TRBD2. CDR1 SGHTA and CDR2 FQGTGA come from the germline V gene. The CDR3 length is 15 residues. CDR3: CASSPSRSSYNEQFF.

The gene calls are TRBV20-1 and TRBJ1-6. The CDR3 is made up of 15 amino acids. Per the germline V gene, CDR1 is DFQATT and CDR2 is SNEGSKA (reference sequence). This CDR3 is CSAWPSGRRNSPLHF.

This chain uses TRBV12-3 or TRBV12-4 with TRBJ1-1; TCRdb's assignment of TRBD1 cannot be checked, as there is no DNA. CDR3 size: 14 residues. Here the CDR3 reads CASILGQENTEAFF.

CDR3 in amino acids: CASSRLATGELFF. V gene TRBV12-3 or TRBV12-4 combines with J gene TRBJ2-2; TCRdb's assignment of TRBD2 cannot be checked, as there is no DNA. The CDR3 extends over 13 amino acids.

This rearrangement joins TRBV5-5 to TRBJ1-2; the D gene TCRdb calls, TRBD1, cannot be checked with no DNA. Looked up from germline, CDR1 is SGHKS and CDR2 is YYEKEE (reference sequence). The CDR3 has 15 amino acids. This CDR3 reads CASSQGPGGAYGYTF.

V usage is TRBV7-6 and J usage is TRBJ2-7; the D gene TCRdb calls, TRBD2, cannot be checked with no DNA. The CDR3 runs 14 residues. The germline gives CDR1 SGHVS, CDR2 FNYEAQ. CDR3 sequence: CASSLDGSGDEQYF.